The clone carrying this T cell receptor (beta chain) was seen ten or more times. Antigen: not known. The data belong to a study of CD8 T cells in ankylosing spondylitis. Library preparation for TCR beta used quantitative 5'-RACE with molecular barcodes. TCRdb passed the 5' RACE reads through MiXCR, listing each CDR3 protein once. Here the sample spans about 220,000 distinct CDR3 sequences, 5.5% to 7.5% being singletons. General study results and limits: Reportedly, significant enrichment of disease-linked clones occurred in matched ankylosing spondylitis synovial fluid. Certain motif variants had earlier been reported in reactive arthritis synovial fluid and blood. Disease-associated clones were CD8+ and fairly uncommon in peripheral blood. What seemed typical of ankylosing spondylitis blood was a TCR beta motif built from several highly homologous variants.

Specimen: blood, either unsorted or a sorted T cell fraction (not recorded which). The TCR comes from a male donor with ankylosing spondylitis.

As DNA, the CDR3 is TGTGCCAGCAGTTTTATCGGACAGGGTACCCACGAGCAGTACTTC. Its protein product is CASSFIGQGTHEQYF. The chain joins TRBV27 to TRBJ2-7, with 8 bases identical to TRBD1. The CDR3 loop spans 15 amino acids. V was clipped by 3 bases and J by 5 bases; unmatched bases: 9. The germline V gene has CDR1 MNHEY and CDR2 SMNVEV (reference sequence).